This TCR beta chain was recorded in a study of T cells after yellow fever vaccination. Concerning this clonotype itself: The antigen is unknown.

There are 15 residues in the CDR3. The V gene's germline CDR1 is DFQATT and CDR2 SNEGSKA (reference sequence). V gave up 5 bases and J gave up 6 bases; unmatched junction bases: 11. The study made its TCR cDNA through 5'RACE template switching. That step introduced a universal primer site along with UMIs. TCRdb used MiXCR to reprocess the 5' RACE reads, holding one entry per CDR3 protein. The table includes just under 600,000 distinct CDR3 sequences, roughly 14% detected once. Whole-study results and caveats: Detected again after the booster were most primary-vaccination clones, at 95% to 98% CD4 and 88% CD8. Weaker, the secondary response had a peak occurring faster, on day 5 versus 15. There was a possibility that FACS-sorted repertoires contained abundant clonotypes contaminating from the bulk population.

The sequencing used PBMCs, collected on the day of the yellow fever booster vaccination. The sequence was collected from a young man who received the YFV17D yellow fever vaccine. The chain couples TRBV20-1 to TRBJ2-1; 9 bases line up with TRBD1. CDR3 DNA: TGCAGTGCTGACCTCTCCGGGACAGGGTCCAATGAGCAGTTCTTC. Translation gives CSADLSGTGSNEQFF.